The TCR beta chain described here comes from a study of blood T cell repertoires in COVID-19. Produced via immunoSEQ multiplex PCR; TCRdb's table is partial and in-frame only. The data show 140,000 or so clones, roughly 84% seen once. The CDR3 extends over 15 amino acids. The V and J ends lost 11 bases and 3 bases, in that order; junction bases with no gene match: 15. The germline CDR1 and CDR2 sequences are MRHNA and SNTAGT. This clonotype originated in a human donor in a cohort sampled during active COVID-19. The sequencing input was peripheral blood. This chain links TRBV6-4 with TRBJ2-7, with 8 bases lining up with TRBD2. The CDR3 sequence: CARRRKRGLIYEQYF. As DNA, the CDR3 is TGTGCCCGCCGGAGGAAGCGGGGGTTGATCTACGAGCAGTACTTC.